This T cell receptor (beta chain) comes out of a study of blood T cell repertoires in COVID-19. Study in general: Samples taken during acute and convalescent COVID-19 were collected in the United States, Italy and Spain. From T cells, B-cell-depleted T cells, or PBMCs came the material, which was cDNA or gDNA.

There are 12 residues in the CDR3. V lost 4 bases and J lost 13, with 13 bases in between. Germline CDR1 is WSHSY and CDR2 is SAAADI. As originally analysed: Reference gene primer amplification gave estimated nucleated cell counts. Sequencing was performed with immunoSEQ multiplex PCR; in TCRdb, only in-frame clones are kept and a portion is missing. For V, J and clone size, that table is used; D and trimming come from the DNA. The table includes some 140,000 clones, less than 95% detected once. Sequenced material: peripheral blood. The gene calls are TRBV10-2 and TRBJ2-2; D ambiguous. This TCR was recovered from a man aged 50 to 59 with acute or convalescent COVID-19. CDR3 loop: CASSAATRVLFF. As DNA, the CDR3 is TGCGCCAGCAGTGCGGCCACCCGGGTGCTGTTTTTT.